This T cell receptor (beta chain) was captured in a study of blood T cells in healthy people across ages. As for the study in general: The template switching approach captured approximately one barcoded beta molecule for every two T cells. Study results and limitations: With naive T cell percentage, TCR beta diversity showed a strong correlation. Naive CD4+ cell counts and diversity both ran higher in long-lived than in aged donors.

Turning to this clonotype: As yet, its antigen is unknown.

Germline loops: CDR1 MNHNY, CDR2 SVGAGI (reference sequence). The CDR3 has 16 residues. Alongside a J-beta primer mix, a sample-barcoded 5' primer served in a second PCR lasting about 7 to 11 cycles. One entry per CDR3 protein, called by TCRdb with MiXCR from the 5' RACE reads. The sample contains about 600,000 distinct CDR3 sequences, roughly 48% of which appear only once. Sequencing input: blood. This receptor was identified in an elderly man in good health. The genes are TRBV6-6 and TRBJ2-5; a possible D gene is TRBD1 (6 bases). The assigned J gene may be wrong: the sequence end matches TRBJ2-1 better. CDR3 nucleotides: TGTGCCAGCAGTTACTCGGGGGCGGCAAGACGAGAGACCCAGTTCTTC. This gives the protein CASSYSGAARRETQFF.